This T cell receptor beta chain originates from a study of long-term antiretroviral therapy in people with HIV. Germline assignment: CDR1 MNHEY and CDR2 SMNVEV (reference sequence). The CDR3 is made up of 14 amino acids. Trimming took 9 bases from V and 5 from J, leaving 19 bases between them. Survey-level immunoSEQ v3.0 assays were run. Clones were sequenced by immunoSEQ multiplex PCR, and TCRdb holds only the in-frame ones, with some missing. The table has more than 30,000 clones, roughly four fifths seen once. The clonotype was recovered from a man between 18 and 35 years old with HIV. This chain uses TRBV27 with TRBJ1-2; D gene ambiguous. The sequencing here drew on unsorted PBMCs, taken 0.4 years before starting antiretroviral therapy. The DNA for the CDR3 is TGTGCCAGTAAAAAACAGAGTTTAGGGTATGGCTACACCTTC. This gives the protein CASKKQSLGYGYTF.